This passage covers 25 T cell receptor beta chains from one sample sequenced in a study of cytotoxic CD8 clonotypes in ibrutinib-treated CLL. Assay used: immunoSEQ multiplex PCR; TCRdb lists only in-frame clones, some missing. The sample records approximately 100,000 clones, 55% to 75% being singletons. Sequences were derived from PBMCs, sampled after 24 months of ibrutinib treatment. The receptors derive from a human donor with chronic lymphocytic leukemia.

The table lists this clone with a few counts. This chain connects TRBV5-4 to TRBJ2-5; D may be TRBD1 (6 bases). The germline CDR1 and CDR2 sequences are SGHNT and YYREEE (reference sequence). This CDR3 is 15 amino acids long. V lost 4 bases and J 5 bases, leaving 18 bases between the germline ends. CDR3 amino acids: CASSRTTGGGETQYF. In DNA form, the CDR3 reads TGTGCCAGCAGCCGGACAACAGGTGGGGGCGAGACCCAGTACTTC.

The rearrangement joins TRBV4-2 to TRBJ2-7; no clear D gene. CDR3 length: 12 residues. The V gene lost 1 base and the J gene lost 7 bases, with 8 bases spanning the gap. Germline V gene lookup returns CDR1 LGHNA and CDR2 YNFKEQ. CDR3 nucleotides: TGTGCCAGCAGCCAAGTCGGGTGGGAGCAGTACTTC. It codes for CASSQVGWEQYF.

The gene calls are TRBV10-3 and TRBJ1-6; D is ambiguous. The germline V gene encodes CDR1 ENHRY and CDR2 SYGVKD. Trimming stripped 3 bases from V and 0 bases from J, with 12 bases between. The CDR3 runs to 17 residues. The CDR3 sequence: CAISDPGPSSYNSPLHF. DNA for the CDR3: TGTGCCATCAGTGACCCAGGTCCTAGCTCCTATAATTCACCCCTCCACTTT.

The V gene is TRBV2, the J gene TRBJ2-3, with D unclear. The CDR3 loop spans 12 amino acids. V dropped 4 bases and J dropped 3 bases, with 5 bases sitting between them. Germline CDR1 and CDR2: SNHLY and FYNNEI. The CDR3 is CASSANTDTQYF. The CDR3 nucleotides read TGTGCCAGCAGTGCAAATACAGATACGCAGTATTTT.

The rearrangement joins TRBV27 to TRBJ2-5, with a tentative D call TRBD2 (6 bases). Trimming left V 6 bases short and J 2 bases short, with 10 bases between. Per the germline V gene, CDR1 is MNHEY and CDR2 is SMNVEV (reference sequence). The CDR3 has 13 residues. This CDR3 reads CASSRTMQETQYF. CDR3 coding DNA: TGTGCCAGCAGCCGGACTATGCAAGAGACCCAGTACTTC.

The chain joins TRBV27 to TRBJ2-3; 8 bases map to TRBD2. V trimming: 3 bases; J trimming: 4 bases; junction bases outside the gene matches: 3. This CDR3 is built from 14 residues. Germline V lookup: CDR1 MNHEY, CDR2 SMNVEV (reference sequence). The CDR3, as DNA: TGTGCCAGCAGTTTGGGACTAGGATCAGATACGCAGTATTTT. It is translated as CASSLGLGSDTQYF.

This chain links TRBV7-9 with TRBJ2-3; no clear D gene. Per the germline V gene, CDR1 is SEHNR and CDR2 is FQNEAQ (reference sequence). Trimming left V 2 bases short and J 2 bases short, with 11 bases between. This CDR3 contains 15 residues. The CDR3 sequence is CASSLRSDNTDTQYF. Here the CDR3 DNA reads TGTGCCAGCAGCTTACGAAGCGATAACACAGATACGCAGTATTTT.

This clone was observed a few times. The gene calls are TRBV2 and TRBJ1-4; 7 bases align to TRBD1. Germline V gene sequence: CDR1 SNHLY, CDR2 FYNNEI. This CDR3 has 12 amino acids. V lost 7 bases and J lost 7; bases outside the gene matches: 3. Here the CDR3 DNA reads TGTGCCAGCAAGGGGGCGCCTGAAAAACTGTTTTTT. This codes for CASKGAPEKLFF.

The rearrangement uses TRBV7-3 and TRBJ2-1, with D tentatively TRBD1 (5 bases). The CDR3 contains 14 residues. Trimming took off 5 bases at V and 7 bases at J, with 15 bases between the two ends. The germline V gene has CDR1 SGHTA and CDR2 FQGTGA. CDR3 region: CASSLVGAENEQFF. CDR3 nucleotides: TGTGCCAGCAGCCTGGTTGGGGCTGAAAATGAGCAGTTCTTC.

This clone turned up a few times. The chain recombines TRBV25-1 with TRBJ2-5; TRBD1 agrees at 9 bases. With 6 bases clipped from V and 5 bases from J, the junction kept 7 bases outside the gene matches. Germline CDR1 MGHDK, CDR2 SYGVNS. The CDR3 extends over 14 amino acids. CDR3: CASRPDRGSETQYF. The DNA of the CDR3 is TGTGCCAGCAGACCGGACAGGGGTAGCGAGACCCAGTACTTC.

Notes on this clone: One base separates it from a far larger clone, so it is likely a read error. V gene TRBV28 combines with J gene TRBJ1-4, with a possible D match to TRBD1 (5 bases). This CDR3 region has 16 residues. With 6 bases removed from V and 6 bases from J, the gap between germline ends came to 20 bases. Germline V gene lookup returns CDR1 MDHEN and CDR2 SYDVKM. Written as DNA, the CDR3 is TGTGCCAGCAGCAGGGCAGGCGGTGGGGAAGATGAAAAACTGTTTTTT. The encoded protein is CASSRAGGGEDEKLFF.

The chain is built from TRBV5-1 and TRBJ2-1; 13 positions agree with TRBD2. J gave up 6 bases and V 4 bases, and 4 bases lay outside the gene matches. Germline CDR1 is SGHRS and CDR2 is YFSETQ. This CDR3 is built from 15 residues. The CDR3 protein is CASSPGTSGVNEQFF. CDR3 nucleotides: TGCGCCAGCAGCCCAGGGACTAGCGGGGTCAATGAGCAGTTCTTC.

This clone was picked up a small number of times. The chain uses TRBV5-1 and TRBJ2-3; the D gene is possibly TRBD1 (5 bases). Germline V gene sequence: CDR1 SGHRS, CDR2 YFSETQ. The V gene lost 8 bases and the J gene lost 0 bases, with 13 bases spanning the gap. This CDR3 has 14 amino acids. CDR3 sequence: CASKTDTSTDTQYF. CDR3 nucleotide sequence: TGCGCCAGTAAGACAGATACTAGCACAGATACGCAGTATTTT.

CDR3 coding DNA: TGCGCCAGCTGTTCCGGGACAGGAATATCACCCCTCCACTTT. Translating it yields CASCSGTGISPLHF. The chain joins TRBV5-1 to TRBJ1-6, with 8 bases fitting TRBD1. CDR1 is SGHRS and CDR2 is YFSETQ in the germline V gene. V shed 7 bases and J 10 bases; nucleotides not matched to a gene: 10. CDR3 length: 14 residues.

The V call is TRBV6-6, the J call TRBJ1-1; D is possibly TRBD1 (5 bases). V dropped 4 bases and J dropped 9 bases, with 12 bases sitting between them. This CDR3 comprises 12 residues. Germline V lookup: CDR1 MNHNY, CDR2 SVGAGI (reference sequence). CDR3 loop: CASSSQGRKAFF. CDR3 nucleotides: TGTGCCAGCAGTTCCCAGGGACGGAAAGCTTTCTTT.

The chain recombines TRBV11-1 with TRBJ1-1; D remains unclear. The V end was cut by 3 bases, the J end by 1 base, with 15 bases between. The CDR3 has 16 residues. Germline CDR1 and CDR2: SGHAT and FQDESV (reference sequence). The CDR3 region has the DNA TGTGCCAGCAGCTTCGGTTTAACGACCCGGAACACTGAAGCTTTCTTT. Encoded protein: CASSFGLTTRNTEAFF. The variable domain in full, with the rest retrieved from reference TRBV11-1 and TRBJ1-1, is EAEVAQSPRYKITEKSQAVAFWCDPISGHATLYWYRQILGQGPELLVQFQDESVVDDSQLPKDRFSAERLKGVDSTLKIQPAELGDSAMYLCASSFGLTTRNTEAFFGQGTRLTVV.

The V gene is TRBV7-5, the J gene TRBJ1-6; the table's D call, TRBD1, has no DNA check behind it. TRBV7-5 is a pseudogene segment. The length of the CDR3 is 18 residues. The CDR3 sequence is CARSLGDRRSSYNSPLHF. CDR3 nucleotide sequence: TGTGCCAGAAGCTTAGGGGACAGAAGGAGCTCCTATAATTCACCCCTCCACTTT.

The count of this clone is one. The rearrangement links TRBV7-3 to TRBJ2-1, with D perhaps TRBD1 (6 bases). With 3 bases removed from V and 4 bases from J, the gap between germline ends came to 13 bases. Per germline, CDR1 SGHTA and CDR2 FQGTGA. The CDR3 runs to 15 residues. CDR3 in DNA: TGTGCCAGCAGCTTGGGACAATCGGCTTACAATGAGCAGTTCTTC. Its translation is CASSLGQSAYNEQFF.

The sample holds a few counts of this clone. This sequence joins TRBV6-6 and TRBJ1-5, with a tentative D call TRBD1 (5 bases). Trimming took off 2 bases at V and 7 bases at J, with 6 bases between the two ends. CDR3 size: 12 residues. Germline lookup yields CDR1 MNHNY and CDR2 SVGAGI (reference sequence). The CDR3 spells CASSYRDQPQHF. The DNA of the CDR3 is TGTGCCAGCAGTTACCGGGACCAGCCCCAGCATTTT.

CDR3 loop: CASSLYSNSYEQYF. CDR3 DNA sequence: TGCGCCAGCAGCTTGTACTCAAACTCCTACGAGCAGTACTTC. The V gene is TRBV5-1, the J gene TRBJ2-7; D is unresolved. V shed 1 base and J shed 0 bases, with 8 bases lying between them. CDR3 length: 14 amino acids. CDR1 is SGHRS and CDR2 is YFSETQ in the germline V gene. Supplemented by reference TRBV5-1 and TRBJ2-7, the full variable domain reads KAGVTQTPRYLIKTRGQQVTLSCSPISGHRSVSWYQQTPGQGLQFLFEYFSETQRNKGNFPGRFSGRQFSNSRSEMNVSTLELGDSALYLCASSLYSNSYEQYFGPGTRLTVT.

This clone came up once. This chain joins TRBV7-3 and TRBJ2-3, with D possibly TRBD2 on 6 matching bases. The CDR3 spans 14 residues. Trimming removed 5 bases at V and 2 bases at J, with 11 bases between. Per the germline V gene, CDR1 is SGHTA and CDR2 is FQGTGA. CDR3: CASSGGAHTDTQYF. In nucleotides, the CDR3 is TGTGCCAGCAGCGGAGGGGCCCACACAGATACGCAGTATTTT.

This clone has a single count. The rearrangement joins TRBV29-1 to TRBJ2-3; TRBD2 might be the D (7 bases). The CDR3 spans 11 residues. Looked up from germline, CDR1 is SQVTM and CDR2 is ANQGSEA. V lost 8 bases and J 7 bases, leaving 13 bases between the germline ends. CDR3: CSSEGGNTQYF. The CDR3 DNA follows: TGCAGCTCGGAGGGGGGGAATACGCAGTATTTT.

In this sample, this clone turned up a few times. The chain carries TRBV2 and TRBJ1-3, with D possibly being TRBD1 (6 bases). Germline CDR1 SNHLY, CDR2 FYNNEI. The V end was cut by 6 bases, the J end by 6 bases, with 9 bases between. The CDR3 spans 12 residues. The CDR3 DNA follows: TGTGCCAGCAGGGACAGTTTAAACACCATATATTTT. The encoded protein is CASRDSLNTIYF.

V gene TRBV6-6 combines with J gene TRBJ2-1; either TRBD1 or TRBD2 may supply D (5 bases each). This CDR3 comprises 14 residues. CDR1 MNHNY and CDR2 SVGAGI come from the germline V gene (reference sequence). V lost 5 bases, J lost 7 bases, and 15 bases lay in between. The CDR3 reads CASSTGRTGNEQFF. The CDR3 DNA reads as TGTGCCAGCAGTACGGGACGGACTGGGAATGAGCAGTTCTTC.

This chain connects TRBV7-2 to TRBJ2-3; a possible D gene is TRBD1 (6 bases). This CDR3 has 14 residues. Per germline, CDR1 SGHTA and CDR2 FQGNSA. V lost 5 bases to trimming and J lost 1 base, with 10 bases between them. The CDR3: CASSRDTGTDTQYF. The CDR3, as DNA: TGTGCCAGCAGCAGGGACACCGGCACAGATACGCAGTATTTT.